These 28 T cell receptor beta chains were sequenced from one sample in a study of T cell responses to AZD1222 COVID-19 vaccine. Some clones are missing from TCRdb's copy, which holds only in-frame ones; the method was immunoSEQ multiplex PCR. The table has under 40,000 clones, roughly 91% seen once. Material: peripheral blood, obtained on day 0 of AZD1222 vaccination. The receptors derive from an adult in good health.

This chain uses TRBV6-2 or TRBV6-3 with TRBJ2-7; no firm D call. V gave up 2 bases and J gave up 4 bases, with 6 bases separating them. Germline V gives CDR1 MNHEY, CDR2 SVGEGT. The CDR3 is 12 residues long. The CDR3 DNA is TGTGCCAGCAGTTACCCTCAATACGAGCAGTACTTC. This sequence encodes CASSYPQYEQYF.

The gene calls are TRBV28 and TRBJ2-1, with a possible D match to TRBD1 (6 bases). Germline loops: CDR1 MDHEN, CDR2 SYDVKM. This CDR3 comprises 15 residues. The ends were cut back, 0 bases at V and 3 bases at J, with 9 bases in the middle. CDR3: CASSLWGAIYNEQFF. CDR3 DNA sequence: TGTGCCAGCAGTTTATGGGGGGCTATCTACAATGAGCAGTTCTTC.

V usage is TRBV7-9 and J usage is TRBJ2-7; weak D call: TRBD1 (7 bases). V shed 5 bases and J shed 5 bases, with 13 bases lying between them. The length of the CDR3 is 13 residues. CDR1 is SEHNR and CDR2 is FQNEAQ in the germline V gene (reference sequence). This CDR3 reads CASSMGQRDEQYF. CDR3 nucleotides: TGTGCCAGCAGCATGGGACAGCGGGACGAGCAGTACTTC.

The V gene is TRBV7-9, the J gene TRBJ2-5; the match to TRBD1 covers 10 bases. The germline gives CDR1 SEHNR, CDR2 FQNEAQ (reference sequence). Trimming took 5 bases from V and 4 from J; bases not matched to a gene: 4. This CDR3 spans 14 amino acids. The CDR3 coding sequence is TGTGCCAGCAGCGCTGGGACAGGGGTAGAGACCCAGTACTTC. Its protein is CASSAGTGVETQYF.

The J gene is TRBJ1-1, the V gene TRBV11-2; 10 bases align to TRBD1. Unmatched junction bases numbered 14, after V lost 5 bases and J lost 11 bases. The germline gives CDR1 SGHAT, CDR2 FQNNGV. The CDR3 sequence is 15 residues long. CDR3 loop: CASSQGQGSRFRAFF. The CDR3 DNA reads TGTGCCAGCAGCCAGGGACAGGGGTCCCGTTTTCGGGCTTTCTTT. The full variable domain, completed using reference TRBV11-2 and TRBJ1-1, is EAGVAQSPRYKIIEKRQSVAFWCNPISGHATLYWYQQILGQGPKLLIQFQNNGVVDDSQLPKDRFSAERLKGVDSTLKIQPAKLEDSAVYLCASSQGQGSRFRAFFGQGTRLTVV.

V gene TRBV13 combines with J gene TRBJ1-1, with no clear D. Between the trimmed V and J ends, which lost 1 base and 4 bases, there was a span of 4 bases. The germline gives CDR1 PRHDT, CDR2 FYEKMQ (reference sequence). This CDR3 contains 12 residues. CDR3 DNA sequence: TGTGCCAGCAGCTTAGAGGGCACTGAAGCTTTCTTT. This sequence encodes CASSLEGTEAFF.

The V gene is TRBV28, the J gene TRBJ2-7; D is ambiguous. The CDR3 has 11 residues. Germline CDR1 is MDHEN and CDR2 is SYDVKM. V dropped 5 bases and J dropped 3 bases, with 5 bases sitting between them. The CDR3 sequence: CASSGNYEQYF. DNA for the CDR3: TGTGCCAGCAGTGGAAACTACGAGCAGTACTTC.

The chain links TRBV9 to TRBJ1-2, with unresolved D. This CDR3 region has 15 residues. Trimming stripped 0 bases from V and 0 bases from J, with 9 bases between. The germline CDR1 and CDR2 sequences are SGDLS and YYNGEE. The CDR3 protein is CASSVEGRPNYGYTF. CDR3 DNA: TGTGCCAGCAGCGTAGAGGGCAGACCTAACTATGGCTACACCTTC.

V is TRBV3-1 (or the pseudogene TRBV3-2) and J is TRBJ2-2, with D maybe TRBD2 (5 bases). Trimming removed 4 bases from V and 8 bases from J, with 14 bases in between. This CDR3 has 14 amino acids. Germline V gene data show CDR1 as LGHDT and CDR2 as YNNKEL (reference sequence). The CDR3 loop is CASSPPGISGELFF. CDR3 DNA: TGTGCCAGCAGCCCACCGGGGATTTCAGGGGAGCTGTTTTTT.

J is TRBJ2-2 and V is TRBV24-1; unclear D gene. This CDR3 region has 16 residues. Germline V gives CDR1 KGHDR, CDR2 SFDVKD. V lost 3 bases, J lost 0 bases, and 10 bases lay in between. As DNA, the CDR3 is TGTGCCACCAGTGATGATCAGACCGCGAACACCGGGGAGCTGTTTTTT. Its protein product is CATSDDQTANTGELFF.

This chain connects TRBV27 to TRBJ2-1; D is unresolved. Germline V lookup: CDR1 MNHEY, CDR2 SMNVEV (reference sequence). CDR3 length: 13 residues. Trimming pared 5 bases from V and 3 bases from J, leaving 8 bases between. The CDR3 bases are TGTGCCAGCAGTCAGACGGACTACAATGAGCAGTTCTTC. Its translation is CASSQTDYNEQFF.

The table lists this clone with a few counts. J is TRBJ2-7 and V is TRBV4-3; D might be TRBD2 (6 bases). Germline values: CDR1 LGHNA, CDR2 YSLEER. Trimming took 4 bases from V and 6 from J, leaving 22 bases between them. The CDR3 totals 16 residues. The CDR3 nucleotides are TGCGCCAGCAGCCTCGGTAGGGACTGGGAGTCGGGCGAGCAGTACTTC. Encoded protein: CASSLGRDWESGEQYF.

The genes are TRBV28 and TRBJ2-7; D remains ambiguous. Germline CDR1 and CDR2: MDHEN and SYDVKM. V was trimmed by 6 bases and J by 2 bases, leaving 11 bases between them. The CDR3 runs to 13 residues. Written as DNA, the CDR3 is TGTGCCAGCAGGTCCTCTAGTACCTACGAGCAGTACTTC. It encodes CASRSSSTYEQYF. Looking up the rest from reference TRBV28 and TRBJ2-7 gives the full variable domain: DVKVTQSSRYLVKRTGEKVFLECVQDMDHENMFWYRQDPGLGLRLIYFSYDVKMKEKGDIPEGYSVSREKKERFSLILESASTNQTSMYLCASRSSSTYEQYFGPGTRLTVT.

The chain couples TRBV19 to TRBJ2-7; D possibly corresponds to TRBD1 (5 bases). Looked up from germline, CDR1 is LNHDA and CDR2 is SQIVND (reference sequence). CDR3 size: 11 residues. Trimming pared 10 bases from V and 1 base from J, leaving 8 bases between. The CDR3 region is CATHRSYEQYF. CDR3 nucleotide sequence: TGTGCCACCCACAGGTCCTACGAGCAGTACTTC.

The genes are TRBV5-1 and TRBJ1-2; TRBD1 matches at 9 bases. The CDR3 extends over 13 amino acids. The germline V gene encodes CDR1 SGHRS and CDR2 YFSETQ. V lost 4 bases to trimming and J lost 8 bases; unmatched junction nucleotides: 6. CDR3 amino acids: CASSRTGDDGYTF. CDR3 nucleotide sequence: TGCGCCAGCAGCCGGACAGGGGATGACGGCTACACCTTC.

With regard to this clone: The junction departs from the called germline gene at one end, perhaps through a read error. The V and J genes are TRBV7-8 and TRBJ1-1, with D unclear. The CDR3 runs to 12 residues. Germline V gene lookup returns CDR1 SGHVS and CDR2 FQNEAQ. This chain's CDR3 is CASSSPNSEAFF. CDR3 DNA sequence: TGTGCCAGCAGCTCTCCGAACTCTGAAGCTTTCTTT.

CDR3 amino acids: CASKKGTVNTEAFF. The CDR3 DNA follows: TGTGCCAGTAAGAAGGGGACAGTGAACACTGAAGCTTTCTTT. The V and J genes are TRBV19 and TRBJ1-1; 7 positions agree with TRBD1. Per germline, CDR1 LNHDA and CDR2 SQIVND (reference sequence). The CDR3 has 14 residues. J gave up 0 bases and V 7 bases, and 5 bases lay outside the gene matches.

The chain combines TRBV6-5 with TRBJ1-3; D not resolved. The germline gives CDR1 MNHEY, CDR2 SVGAGI. The CDR3 contains 15 residues. The V gene lost 6 bases and the J gene lost 0 bases, with 12 bases spanning the gap. The CDR3 DNA reads as TGTGCCAGCAGCCCGACCTGGGGCTCTGGAAACACCATATATTTT. Protein: CASSPTWGSGNTIYF.

V usage is TRBV18 and J usage is TRBJ1-5; 7 bases map to TRBD1. Germline V gives CDR1 KGHSH, CDR2 LQKENI. V shed 3 bases and J 4 bases; nucleotides not matched to a gene: 6. The CDR3 runs 15 residues. CDR3 sequence (DNA): TGTGCCAGCTCACCGGGGGACAGTACAAATCAGCCCCAGCATTTT. Translation gives CASSPGDSTNQPQHF.

The chain employs TRBV5-1 and TRBJ1-1; D may be TRBD1 (5 bases). Trimming removed 4 bases from V and 7 bases from J, with 14 bases in between. The CDR3 extends over 13 amino acids. Germline CDR1 SGHRS, CDR2 YFSETQ. The DNA for the CDR3 is TGCGCCAGCAGCGGGACCCAGGGTTTTGAAGCTTTCTTT. It translates to CASSGTQGFEAFF.

This clone was observed a few times. The chain recombines TRBV10-3 with TRBJ1-2; unclear D gene. From germline, CDR1 is ENHRY and CDR2 SYGVKD. Trimming took off 10 bases at V and 7 bases at J, with 13 bases between the two ends. The CDR3 has 11 residues. CDR3 bases: TGTGCCAGTGAGGGAGCGGCTGGCTACACCTTC. This codes for CASEGAAGYTF.

The V gene is TRBV25-1, the J gene TRBJ1-6; the D is unclear. Per germline, CDR1 MGHDK and CDR2 SYGVNS. Trimming stripped 5 bases from V and 11 bases from J, with 16 bases between. This CDR3 spans 14 amino acids. The CDR3, as DNA: TGTGCCAGCAGTCCCGGCCGCGGTCGGACACCCCTCCACTTT. Protein sequence: CASSPGRGRTPLHF.

The chain employs TRBV5-1 and TRBJ1-2; TRBD1 matches 7 bases. V was pared by 4 bases and J by 8 bases, with 8 bases of the junction left unmatched. CDR3 length: 13 residues. Germline CDR1 and CDR2: SGHRS and YFSETQ. The CDR3 DNA reads as TGCGCCAGCAGCCTCGACAGGGTGGGAGGCTACACCTTC. Protein: CASSLDRVGGYTF.

V usage is TRBV7-9 and J usage is TRBJ2-1, with 10 bases fitting TRBD2. The CDR3 covers 16 residues. The germline V gene has CDR1 SEHNR and CDR2 FQNEAQ (reference sequence). V lost 1 base, J lost 8 bases, and 8 bases stayed unmatched. The CDR3 here is CASSLDSSGRWHEQFF. CDR3 bases: TGTGCCAGCAGCTTAGATTCTAGCGGGAGATGGCATGAGCAGTTCTTC. The whole variable domain, remainder taken from reference TRBV7-9 and TRBJ2-1, is DTGVSQNPRHKITKRGQNVTFRCDPISEHNRLYWYRQTLGQGPEFLTYFQNEAQLEKSRLLSDRFSAERPKGSFSTLEIQRTEQGDSAMYLCASSLDSSGRWHEQFFGPGTRLTVL.

This chain uses TRBV6-4 with TRBJ2-4, with D perhaps TRBD1 (6 bases). With 7 bases removed from V and 0 bases from J, the gap between germline ends came to 10 bases. The CDR3 extends over 14 amino acids. The germline CDR1 and CDR2 sequences are MRHNA and SNTAGT. CDR3 region: CASTLRGAKNIQYF. CDR3 sequence (DNA): TGTGCCAGCACTCTCAGGGGAGCCAAAAACATTCAGTACTTC.

The rearrangement joins TRBV19 to TRBJ1-5; D is perhaps TRBD1 (6 bases). This CDR3 is 15 amino acids long. The germline V and J ends were trimmed by 6 bases and 6 bases, with 18 bases remaining between them. The germline gives CDR1 LNHDA, CDR2 SQIVND (reference sequence). CDR3 residues: CASRTIAGATQPQHF. In DNA, the CDR3 is TGTGCCAGTAGGACGATCGCAGGGGCCACTCAGCCCCAGCATTTT. The full variable domain, in which reference TRBV19 and TRBJ1-5 provide the parts outside the CDR3, is DGGITQSPKYLFRKEGQNVTLSCEQNLNHDAMYWYRQDPGQGLRLIYYSQIVNDFQKGDIAEGYSVSREKKESFPLTVTSAQKNPTAFYLCASRTIAGATQPQHFGDGTRLSIL.

V is TRBV25-1 and J is TRBJ1-2, with D possibly matching TRBD1 (6 bases). Germline V gene data show CDR1 as MGHDK and CDR2 as SYGVNS. Trimming removed 3 bases from V and 0 bases from J, with 8 bases in between. The CDR3 extends over 14 amino acids. CDR3 coding DNA: TGTGCCAGCAGTGACCCAGGGGCTAACTATGGCTACACCTTC. Protein sequence: CASSDPGANYGYTF.

The chain uses TRBV6-2 or TRBV6-3 and TRBJ1-1; D unclear. V was pared by 6 bases and J by 3 bases, with 8 bases between. Germline lookup yields CDR1 MNHEY and CDR2 SVGEGT. This CDR3 spans 12 amino acids. This chain's CDR3 is CASSHGDTEAFF. In DNA form, the CDR3 reads TGTGCCAGCAGCCACGGGGACACTGAAGCTTTCTTT.